This T cell receptor beta chain was captured by sequencing in a study of cytomegalovirus exposure and HLA in healthy donors. Study observations and caveats: Reports indicated that the classifier achieved high specificity and sensitivity in diagnosing cytomegalovirus status.

V lost 4 bases to trimming and J lost 4 bases, with 8 bases between them. This CDR3 is 12 amino acids long. The V gene's germline CDR1 is SNHLY and CDR2 FYNNEI. Comment on this clone: The antigen is unknown.

Only in-frame clones appear in the TCRdb table, and some are missing; sequencing was by immunoSEQ multiplex PCR. Here the sample spans 150,000 to 200,000 clones, 91% being singletons. This clonotype was sampled from a woman under 30 in good health and CMV-seropositive. V usage is TRBV2 and J usage is TRBJ2-7; unclear D gene. Sequenced input: PBMCs. The CDR3 DNA is TGTGCCAGCAGTGCTACAGTTTACGAGCAGTACTTC. Translated, it gives CASSATVYEQYF.